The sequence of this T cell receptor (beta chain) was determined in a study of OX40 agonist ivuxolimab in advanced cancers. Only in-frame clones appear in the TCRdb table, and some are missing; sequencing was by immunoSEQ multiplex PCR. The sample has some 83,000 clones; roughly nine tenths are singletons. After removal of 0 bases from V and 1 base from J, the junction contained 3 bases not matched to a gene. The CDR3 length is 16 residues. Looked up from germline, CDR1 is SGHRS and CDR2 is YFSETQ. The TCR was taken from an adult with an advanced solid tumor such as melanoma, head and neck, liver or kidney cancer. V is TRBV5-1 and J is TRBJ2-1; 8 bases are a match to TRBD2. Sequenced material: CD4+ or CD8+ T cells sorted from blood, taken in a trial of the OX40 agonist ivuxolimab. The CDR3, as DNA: TGCGCCAGCAGCTTGGGCGGGAGGTTTTCCTACAATGAGCAGTTCTTC. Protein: CASSLGGRFSYNEQFF. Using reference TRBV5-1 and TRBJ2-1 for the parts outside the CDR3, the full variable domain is KAGVTQTPRYLIKTRGQQVTLSCSPISGHRSVSWYQQTPGQGLQFLFEYFSETQRNKGNFPGRFSGRQFSNSRSEMNVSTLELGDSALYLCASSLGGRFSYNEQFFGPGTRLTVL.